This TCR beta chain was retrieved from a study of cytomegalovirus exposure and HLA in healthy donors. Study findings and constraints: About 87% or about 30% of the time was how often most TCR beta V segments were productive, according to an earlier analysis.

The CDR3 spans 14 residues. The V segment lost 6 bases and the J segment 6 bases; nucleotides outside the gene matches: 6. Germline V lookup: CDR1 MNHNY, CDR2 SVGAGI (reference sequence). As concerns this clone: The antigen remains unidentified.

PCR was performed using 60 Vbeta and 13 Jbeta primers. Sequenced by immunoSEQ multiplex PCR; TCRdb stores in-frame clones only, minus some. The sample has around 190,000 clones, 85% to 90% seen once. The sample comprised PBMCs. The chain links TRBV6-6 to TRBJ2-7; 12 nucleotides agree with TRBD2. The receptor was isolated from a woman under 30 in good health and CMV-seronegative. CDR3 DNA: TGTGCCAGCAGAAATCCGGGACTAGCGGGCGAGCAGTACTTC. Translation gives CASRNPGLAGEQYF.